These 5 T cell receptor beta chains were sequenced from one sample in a study of shared clonotypes between healthy human individuals. Repertoires were generated with immunoSEQ multiplex PCR, while TCRdb's copy carries only in-frame clones and drops some. The repertoire holds approximately 940,000 clones, with over 60% as singletons. Sequences were obtained from memory CD4+ T cells sorted from blood. Subset meaning: CD45RA-negative fraction. The source of these receptors is a man aged 18 to 30 in good health.

The sample holds many counts of this clone. The CDR3 loop reads CASGEGPSTDTQYF. DNA for the CDR3: TGTGCCAGCGGGGAAGGGCCCTCAACAGATACGCAGTATTTT. The rearrangement joins TRBV2 to TRBJ2-3; D is ambiguous. CDR3 size: 14 residues. Trimming shortened V by 8 bases and J by 3 bases, and 15 bases separated the two germline ends. Germline lookup yields CDR1 SNHLY and CDR2 FYNNEI. The whole variable domain, remainder taken from reference TRBV2 and TRBJ2-3, is EPEVTQTPSHQVTQMGQEVILRCVPISNHLYFYWYRQILGQKVEFLVSFYNNEISEKSEIFDDQFSVERPDGSNFTLKIRSTKLEDSAMYFCASGEGPSTDTQYFGPGTRLTVL.

The chain recombines TRBV5-6 with TRBJ2-7; D uncertain. This CDR3 is built from 13 residues. Germline assignment: CDR1 SGHDT and CDR2 YYEEEE. V shed 2 bases and J shed 6 bases, with 12 bases lying between them. This CDR3 reads CASSFSRSGEQYF. In DNA, the CDR3 is TGTGCCAGCAGCTTTTCAAGGAGTGGCGAGCAGTACTTC.

This clone appeared a single time. The chain joins TRBV7-2 to TRBJ1-6, with D hard to call. V gave up 1 base and J gave up 12 bases, with 13 bases separating them. Germline loops: CDR1 SGHTA, CDR2 FQGNSA. This CDR3 region has 14 residues. In DNA form, the CDR3 reads TGTGCCAGCAGCTTAGATCCCACAGCTGGACCCCTCCACTTT. Amino acids: CASSLDPTAGPLHF. The full variable domain, in which reference TRBV7-2 and TRBJ1-6 provide the parts outside the CDR3, is GAGVSQSPSNKVTEKGKDVELRCDPISGHTALYWYRQSLGQGLEFLIYFQGNSAPDKSGLPSDRFSAERTGGSVSTLTIQRTQQEDSAVYLCASSLDPTAGPLHFGNGTRLTVT.

V is TRBV25-1 and J is TRBJ1-3; 10 nucleotides line up with TRBD1. The trim removed 7 bases at V and 3 bases at J, leaving 3 bases unmatched. Germline values: CDR1 MGHDK, CDR2 SYGVNS. This CDR3 comprises 14 residues. The CDR3 loop is CASTDRGVGNTIYF. The DNA of the CDR3 is TGTGCCAGCACGGACAGGGGGGTTGGAAACACCATATATTTT.

This CDR3 reads CASNVGAPSVEQYF. For the CDR3, the DNA is TGCGCCAGCAATGTGGGGGCCCCTTCGGTCGAGCAGTACTTC. The chain has TRBV5-1 and TRBJ2-7, with a tentative D call TRBD1 (6 bases). From germline, CDR1 is SGHRS and CDR2 YFSETQ. The CDR3 contains 14 residues. The V gene lost 6 bases and the J gene lost 6 bases, with 19 bases spanning the gap.